The entry below describes one T cell receptor beta chain. This sample was taken from a study of T cell changes during pregnancy in multiple sclerosis. Clones were read by immunoSEQ multiplex PCR, and TCRdb kept only the in-frame ones, dropping some. This sample yields about 31,000 clones, of which over 75% are seen a single time; approximately 5.8% belongs to the top ten. V lost 3 bases and J lost 8; bases outside the gene matches: 5. This CDR3 comprises 14 residues. CDR1 and CDR2 (germline): KGHSH, LQKENI. The receptor was isolated from a female donor with multiple sclerosis, enrolled in a pregnancy study. The sequencing used CD8+ T cells from peripheral blood mononuclear cells, collected in the second trimester of pregnancy. The V call is TRBV18, the J call TRBJ2-2; 8 bases agree with TRBD1. DNA for the CDR3: TGTGCCAGCTCACCTCGCCGGGACAGGGGGGAGCTGTTTTTT. Translated, it gives CASSPRRDRGELFF.